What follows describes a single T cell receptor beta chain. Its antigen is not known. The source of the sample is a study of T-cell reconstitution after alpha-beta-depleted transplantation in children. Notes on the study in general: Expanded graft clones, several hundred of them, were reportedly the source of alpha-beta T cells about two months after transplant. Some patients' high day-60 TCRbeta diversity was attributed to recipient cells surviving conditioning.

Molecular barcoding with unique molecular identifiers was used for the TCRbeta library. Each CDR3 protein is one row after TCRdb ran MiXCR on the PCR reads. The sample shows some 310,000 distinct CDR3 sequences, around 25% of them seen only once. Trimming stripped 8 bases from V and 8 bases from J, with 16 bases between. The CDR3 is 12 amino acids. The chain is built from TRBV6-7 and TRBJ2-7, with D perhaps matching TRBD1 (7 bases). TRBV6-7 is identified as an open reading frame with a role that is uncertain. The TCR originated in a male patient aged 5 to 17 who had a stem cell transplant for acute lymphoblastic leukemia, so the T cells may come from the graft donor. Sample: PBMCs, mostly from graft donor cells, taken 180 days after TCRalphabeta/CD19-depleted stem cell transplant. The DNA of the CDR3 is TGTGCCAGCGCTCACCAGGGGGGCAAGCAGTACTTC. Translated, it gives CASAHQGGKQYF.